This TCR beta chain was identified in a study of T cell responses to AZD1222 COVID-19 vaccine (dated by TCRdb to about 2021). The study in broad terms: Because spike-specific TCR depth and breadth did not differ between the two schedules, AZD1222 recipients who got a second dose at roughly 4 weeks were pooled with those who got a second dose at roughly 12 weeks. TCR sequencing was performed for 233 trial participants, of whom about 200 were given two doses of AZD1222 and around 26 were given two doses of MenACWY control vaccine. Enrollment into the trials was organized by age into subgroups of 18-55, 56-69 and 70-plus years, and those subgroups contained approximately 160, 26 and 62 TCR-sequenced participants, respectively.

Counted from cysteine to phenylalanine, this CDR3 has 13 amino acids. Kept here is only the CDR3 DNA, which spans 39 bases and is read in frame from base 1. Trimming removed 5 bases from V and 7 bases from J; the gene matches leave 6 bases unexplained. The germline V gene sets CDR1 to SGHAT and CDR2 to FQNNGV. What the research found in general, with its limitations: Epitopes outside the regions mutated in the B.1.351 and B.1.1.7 variants were reportedly recognized by nearly half of the unique spike-specific TCRs. After two AZD1222 doses, spike-specific TCR breadth and depth were significantly higher than at day 0 and than in MenACWY recipients. No day 14 peak-response samples were available, so repertoires were characterized only after the peak T cell response. Vaccine-associated CD4 TCRs spanned the whole spike protein, with dominant responses in regions 160-218 and 743-854. The 56-69-year group was small, and its depth increase did not reach significance, likely because of low power. Conclusions about previously exposed vaccinees are limited because only six or seven AZD1222 recipients were SARS-CoV-2 seropositive at baseline. Participants were mostly white British, with more females than males. The authors suggested clonal diversity may have been underestimated.

What this sample's time point label stands for: baseline before first vaccination. The vaccinee samples were drawn from two UK trials, COV001 and COV002, one of which was a single-blind randomized controlled phase 2/3 trial testing AZD1222 (ChAdOx1 nCoV-19) in healthy adults. For TCRbeta chain sequencing, PBMC samples from trial participants were taken at day 0 and at day 28 after the second dose. As concerns this clone: Its cognate antigen has yet to be identified. Base quality data are lacking; no much larger clone is found one base away.

The CDR3 regions of human TCRbeta chains were subjected to immunosequencing. The original methods were these. Repertoire TCRs were matched against a reference library of SARS-CoV-2-specific TCRs generated with the MIRA antigen-specificity platform. Breadth was defined as the fraction of unique TCRs that were SARS-CoV-2-associated. Depth was defined as the fraction of total T cells that were SARS-CoV-2-associated. Using the MIRA data, each spike-specific TCR was assigned both to the spike region to which the TCR was reactive and to a CD4 or CD8 class. Log10-transformed breadth and depth values were compared by one-way ANOVA with Sidak's multiple comparisons tests. This is the immuneACCESS table as TCRdb keeps it, with only in-frame sequences that have V and J called. A part of the clones is gone; compared with another copy, unresolved V genes explain less than half, and the rest is unexplained. V and J calls plus clone size are reproduced from that table; the DNA served to infer D and trimming. In all, the sample holds approximately 190,000 clones, and roughly 93% of those were seen once. The ten largest account for 0.99% of the sample.

Recombination connected TRBV11-2 to TRBJ2-7, with TRBD1 identical over 9 junction bases. The sequencing used peripheral blood, collected on day 0 of AZD1222 vaccination. This sequence originates from an adult in good health. The CDR3 protein: CASSHGQGREQYF. In nucleotide form, the sequence is TGTGCCAGCAGCCACGGACAGGGGAGGGAGCAGTACTTC.